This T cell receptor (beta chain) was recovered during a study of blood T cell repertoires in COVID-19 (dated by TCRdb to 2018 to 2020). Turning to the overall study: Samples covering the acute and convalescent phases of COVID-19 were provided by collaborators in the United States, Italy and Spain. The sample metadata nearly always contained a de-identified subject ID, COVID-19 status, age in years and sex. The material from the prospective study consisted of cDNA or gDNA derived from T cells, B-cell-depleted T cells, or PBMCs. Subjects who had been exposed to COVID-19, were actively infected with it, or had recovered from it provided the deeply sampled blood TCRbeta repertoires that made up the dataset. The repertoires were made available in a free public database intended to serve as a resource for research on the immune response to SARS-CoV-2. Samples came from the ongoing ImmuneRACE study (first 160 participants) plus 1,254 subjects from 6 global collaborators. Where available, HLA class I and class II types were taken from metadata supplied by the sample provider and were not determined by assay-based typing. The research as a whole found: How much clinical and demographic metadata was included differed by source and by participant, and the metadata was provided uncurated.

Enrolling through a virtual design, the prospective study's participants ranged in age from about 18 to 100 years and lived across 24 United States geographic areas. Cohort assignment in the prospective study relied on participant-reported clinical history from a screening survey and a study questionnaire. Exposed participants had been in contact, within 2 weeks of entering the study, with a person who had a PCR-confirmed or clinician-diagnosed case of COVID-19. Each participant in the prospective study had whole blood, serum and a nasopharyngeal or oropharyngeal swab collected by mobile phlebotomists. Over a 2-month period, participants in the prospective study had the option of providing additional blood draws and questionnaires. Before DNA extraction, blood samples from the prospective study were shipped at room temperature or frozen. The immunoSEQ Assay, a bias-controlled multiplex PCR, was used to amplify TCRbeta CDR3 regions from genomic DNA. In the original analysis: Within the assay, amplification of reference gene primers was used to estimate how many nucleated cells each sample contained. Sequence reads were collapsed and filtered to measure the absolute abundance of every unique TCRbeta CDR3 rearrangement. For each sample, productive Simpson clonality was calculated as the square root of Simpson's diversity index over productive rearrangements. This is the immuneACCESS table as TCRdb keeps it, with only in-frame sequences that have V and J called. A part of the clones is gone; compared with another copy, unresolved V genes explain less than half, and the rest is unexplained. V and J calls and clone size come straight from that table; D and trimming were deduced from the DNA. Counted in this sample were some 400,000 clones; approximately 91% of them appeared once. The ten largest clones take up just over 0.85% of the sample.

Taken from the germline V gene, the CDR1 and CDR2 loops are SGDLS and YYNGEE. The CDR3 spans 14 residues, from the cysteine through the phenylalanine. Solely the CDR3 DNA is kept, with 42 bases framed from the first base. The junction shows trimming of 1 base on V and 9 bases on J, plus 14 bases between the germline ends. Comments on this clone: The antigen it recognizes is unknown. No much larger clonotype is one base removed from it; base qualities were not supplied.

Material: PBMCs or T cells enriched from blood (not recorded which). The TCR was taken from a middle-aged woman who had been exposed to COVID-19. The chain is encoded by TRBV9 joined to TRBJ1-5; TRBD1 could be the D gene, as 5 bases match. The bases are TGTGCCAGCAGCGTAAGTATGGGGCTCGGGCCCCAGCATTTT. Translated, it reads CASSVSMGLGPQHF.